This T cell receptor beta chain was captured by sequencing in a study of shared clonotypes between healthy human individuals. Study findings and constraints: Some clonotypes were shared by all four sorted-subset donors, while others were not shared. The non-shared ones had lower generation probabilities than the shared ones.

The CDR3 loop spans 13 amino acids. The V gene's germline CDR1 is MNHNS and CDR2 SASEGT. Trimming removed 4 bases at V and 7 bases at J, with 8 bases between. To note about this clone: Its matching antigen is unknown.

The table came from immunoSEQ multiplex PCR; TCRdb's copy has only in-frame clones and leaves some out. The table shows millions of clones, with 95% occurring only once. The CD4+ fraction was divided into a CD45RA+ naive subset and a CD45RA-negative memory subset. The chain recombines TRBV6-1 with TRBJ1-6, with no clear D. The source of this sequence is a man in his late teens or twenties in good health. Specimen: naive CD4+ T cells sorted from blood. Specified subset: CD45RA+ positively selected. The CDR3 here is CASSAEQNSPLHF. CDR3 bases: TGTGCCAGCAGTGCCGAACAAAATTCACCCCTCCACTTT.